The clone carrying this T cell receptor beta chain was seen a handful of times. Germline CDR1 is SEHNR and CDR2 is FQNEAQ (reference sequence). CDR3 length equals 15 residues. Trimming took 2 bases from V and 13 from J, leaving 23 bases between them. The data belong to a study of T-cell reconstitution after alpha-beta-depleted transplantation in children. The library targeted TCRbeta and was prepared with unique molecular identifiers. TCRdb reprocessed the PCR reads via MiXCR and lists one record per CDR3 protein. The sample includes about 360,000 distinct CDR3 sequences, 10% to 15% of them seen just once.

The clonotype originates from a human donor who donated a stem cell graft to a child with Fanconi anemia. V is TRBV7-9 and J is TRBJ1-1; a possible D gene is TRBD1 (5 bases). The material sequenced was PBMCs, taken from the stem cell graft. The CDR3 DNA is TGTGCCAGCAGCTTACCCCTATCCGGGACCCCGGAGGTTTTCTTT. Amino acids: CASSLPLSGTPEVFF.